These T cell receptor beta chains were read from a single sample in a study of blood T cell repertoires in COVID-19. Some clones are missing from TCRdb's copy, which holds only in-frame ones; the method was immunoSEQ multiplex PCR. The sample lists roughly 400,000 clones, over 75% occurring once. Sequencing was done on a sample of PBMCs or T cells enriched from blood (not recorded which). These receptors were taken from a woman between 18 and 29 years old who had been exposed to COVID-19. Both conserved end residues are part of each CDR3.

J gene	V gene	CDR3 protein
TRBJ1-1	TRBV4-2	CASSQVGTGKNTEAFF
TRBJ1-2	TRBV9	CASSPRTGIDPYGYTF
TRBJ1-4	TRBV28	CASSFRGLNEKLFF
TRBJ1-2	TRBV7-8	CASSPDPTLDGYTF
TRBJ1-2	TRBV7-2	CASSLAPGQGSYGYTF
TRBJ2-3	TRBV9	CASSVQGGTDTQYF
TRBJ1-5	TRBV2	CASRGPGQGPNQPQHF
TRBJ2-7	TRBV6-6	CASSYSVTGSYEQYF
TRBJ2-2	TRBV7-8	CASSHDRGGRDTGELFF
TRBJ1-3	TRBV18	CASSLQQGASGNTIYF
TRBJ2-7	TRBV28	CASRGTGDEQYF
TRBJ1-3	TRBV25-1	CASSEFHGTVSGNTIYF
TRBJ2-7	TRBV28	CAASTTGTMRSYEQYF
TRBJ2-7	TRBV29-1	CSVVPTYTAYEQYF
TRBJ2-1	TRBV5-1	CASSWDRNNEQFF
TRBJ1-5	TRBV18	CASSPDRISNQPQHF
TRBJ2-7	TRBV5-5	CASSLVYGRAHEQYF
TRBJ2-5	TRBV6-2/TRBV6-3	CASSYFTSKGLEFRETQYF
TRBJ1-2	TRBV7-9	CASTTTGGYGYTF
TRBJ2-5	TRBV3-1/TRBV3-2	CASSPTSGAQETQYF
TRBJ2-4	TRBV28	CASRLDSLAKNIQYF
TRBJ2-1	TRBV27	CASSLTSGSFPLNEQFF
TRBJ1-1	TRBV18	CASSPDKNTEAFF
TRBJ2-6	TRBV3-1/TRBV3-2	CASSLTAGANVLTF
TRBJ2-3	TRBV3-1/TRBV3-2	CASSQTRDTQYF
TRBJ1-1	TRBV4-2	CASSQVRGTEAFF
TRBJ1-5	TRBV28	CASSGTGFRPQHF
TRBJ2-3	TRBV9	CASSVGLAESTDTQYF
TRBJ1-3	TRBV5-5	CASSSDIRGNTIYF
TRBJ2-2	TRBV2	CASSVATGTGVNGELFF
TRBJ2-5	TRBV4-2	CASSQEGGTGQETQYF
TRBJ2-5	TRBV18	CASSPQSGGETQYF
TRBJ2-5	TRBV27	CASSWTAGGVETQYF
TRBJ2-1	TRBV7-9	CASSAGPPKVNEQFF
TRBJ2-7	TRBV9	CASSVEDSGYEQYF
TRBJ2-3	TRBV19	CASCIRQGSTDTQYF
TRBJ1-2	TRBV6-5	CASSYAAKYGYTF
TRBJ2-5	TRBV15	CATGEMGQFGETQYF
TRBJ1-6	TRBV30	CAWTPSGNSPLHF
TRBJ2-1	TRBV4-1	CASSQVVASGNEQFF
TRBJ2-7	TRBV5-1	CASSSAGTSYEQYF
TRBJ1-2	TRBV5-1	CASSSGQGLVEGYTF
TRBJ2-4	TRBV5-8	CASSQPPGQGEVSKNIQYF
TRBJ2-1	TRBV29-1	CSVEESHRGSYNEQFF
TRBJ2-1	TRBV6-5	CASSREWTDNEQFF